This TCR beta chain was sequenced during a study of cytomegalovirus exposure and HLA in healthy donors. Use of 60 Vbeta and 13 Jbeta primers characterized the PCR. TCRdb's table, derived via immunoSEQ multiplex PCR, lists solely in-frame clones and lacks some. Of about 160,000 clones listed, roughly 82% are singletons. Per germline, CDR1 MNHNS and CDR2 SASEGT. This CDR3 comprises 11 residues. V lost 6 bases and J lost 8, with 8 bases in between. The sample comprised PBMCs. The clonotype comes from a girl between 10 and 17 years old in good health and CMV-seropositive. V usage is TRBV6-1 and J usage is TRBJ2-1; D is ambiguous. CDR3 nucleotide sequence: TGTGCCAGCAGAGAGAACGATGAGCAGTTCTTC. It translates to CASRENDEQFF.